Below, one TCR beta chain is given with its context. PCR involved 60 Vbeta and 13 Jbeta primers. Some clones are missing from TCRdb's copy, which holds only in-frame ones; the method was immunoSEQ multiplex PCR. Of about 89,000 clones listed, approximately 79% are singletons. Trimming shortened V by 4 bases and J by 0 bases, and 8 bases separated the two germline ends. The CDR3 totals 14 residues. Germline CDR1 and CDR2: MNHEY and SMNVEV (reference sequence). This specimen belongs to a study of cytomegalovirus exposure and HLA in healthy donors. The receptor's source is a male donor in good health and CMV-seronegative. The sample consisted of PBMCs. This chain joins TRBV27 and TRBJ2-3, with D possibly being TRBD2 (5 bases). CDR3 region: CASSSRTSTDTQYF. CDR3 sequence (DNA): TGTGCCAGCAGTTCCAGGACTAGCACAGATACGCAGTATTTT.